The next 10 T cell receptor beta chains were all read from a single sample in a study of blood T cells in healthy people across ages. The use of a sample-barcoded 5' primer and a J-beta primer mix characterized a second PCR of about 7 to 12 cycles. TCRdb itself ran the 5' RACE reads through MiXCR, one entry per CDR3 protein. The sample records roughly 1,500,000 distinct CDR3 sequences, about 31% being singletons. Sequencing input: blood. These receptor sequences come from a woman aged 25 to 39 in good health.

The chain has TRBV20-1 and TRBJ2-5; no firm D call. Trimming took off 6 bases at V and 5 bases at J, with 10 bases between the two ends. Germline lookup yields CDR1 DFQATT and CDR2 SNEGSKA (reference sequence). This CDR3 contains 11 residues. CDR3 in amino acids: CSALDIETQYF. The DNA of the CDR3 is TGCAGTGCGCTAGATATCGAGACCCAGTACTTC.

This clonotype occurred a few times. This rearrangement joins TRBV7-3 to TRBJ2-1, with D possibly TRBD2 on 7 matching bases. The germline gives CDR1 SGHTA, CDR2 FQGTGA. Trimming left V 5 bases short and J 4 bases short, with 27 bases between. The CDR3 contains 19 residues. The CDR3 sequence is CASSASPQEGGENYNEQFF. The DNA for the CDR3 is TGTGCCAGCAGCGCCTCACCCCAAGAGGGGGGGGAGAATTACAATGAGCAGTTCTTC. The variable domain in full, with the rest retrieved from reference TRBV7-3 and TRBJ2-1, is GAGVSQTPSNKVTEKGKYVELRCDPISGHTALYWYRQSLGQGPEFLIYFQGTGAADDSGLPNDRFFAVRPEGSVSTLKIQRTERGDSAVYLCASSASPQEGGENYNEQFFGPGTRLTVL.

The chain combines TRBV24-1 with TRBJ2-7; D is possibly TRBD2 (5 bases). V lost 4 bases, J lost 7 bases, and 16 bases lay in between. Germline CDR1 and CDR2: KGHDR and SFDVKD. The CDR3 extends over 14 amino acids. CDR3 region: CATSDGRSGNEQYF. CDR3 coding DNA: TGTGCCACCAGTGACGGGCGCAGCGGCAATGAGCAGTACTTC.

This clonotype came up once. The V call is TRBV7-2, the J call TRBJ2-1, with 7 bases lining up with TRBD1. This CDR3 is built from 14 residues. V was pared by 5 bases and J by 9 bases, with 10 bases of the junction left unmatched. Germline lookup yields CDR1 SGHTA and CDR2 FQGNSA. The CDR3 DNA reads TGTGCCAGCAGCCTACCGCGACAGGGAATTGAGCAGTTCTTC. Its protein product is CASSLPRQGIEQFF.

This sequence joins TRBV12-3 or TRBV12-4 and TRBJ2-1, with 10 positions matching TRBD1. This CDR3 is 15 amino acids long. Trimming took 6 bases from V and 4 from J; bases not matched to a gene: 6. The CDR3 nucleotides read TGTGCCAGCAGGGAACCGGGACAGGGGTACAATGAGCAGTTCTTC. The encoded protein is CASREPGQGYNEQFF.

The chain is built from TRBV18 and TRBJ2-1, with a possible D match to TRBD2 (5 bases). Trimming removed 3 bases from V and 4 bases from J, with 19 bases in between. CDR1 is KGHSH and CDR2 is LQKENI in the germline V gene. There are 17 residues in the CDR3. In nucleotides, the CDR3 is TGTGCCAGCTCACCTCGAAGGCGGGCCCCGATATACAATGAGCAGTTCTTC. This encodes CASSPRRRAPIYNEQFF.

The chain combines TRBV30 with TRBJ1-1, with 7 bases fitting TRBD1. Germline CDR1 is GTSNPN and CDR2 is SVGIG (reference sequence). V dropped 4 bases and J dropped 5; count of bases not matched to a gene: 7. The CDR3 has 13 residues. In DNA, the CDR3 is TGTGCCTGGATCGGACAGGTGGGGACTGAAGCTTTCTTT. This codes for CAWIGQVGTEAFF.

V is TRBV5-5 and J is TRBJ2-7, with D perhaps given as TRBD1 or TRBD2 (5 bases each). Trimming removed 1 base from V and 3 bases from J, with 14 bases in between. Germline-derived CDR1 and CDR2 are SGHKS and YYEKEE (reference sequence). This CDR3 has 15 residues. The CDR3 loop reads CASSLSGTALYEQYF. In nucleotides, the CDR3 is TGTGCCAGCAGCTTGTCCGGGACGGCTCTCTACGAGCAGTACTTC.

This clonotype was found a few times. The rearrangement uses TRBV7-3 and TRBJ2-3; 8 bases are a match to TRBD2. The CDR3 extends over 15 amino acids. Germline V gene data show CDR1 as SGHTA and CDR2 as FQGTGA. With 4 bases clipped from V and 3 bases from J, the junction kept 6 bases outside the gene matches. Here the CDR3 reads CASSSLSGGTDTQYF. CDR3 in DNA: TGTGCCAGCAGCTCCTTGAGCGGGGGTACAGATACGCAGTATTTT.

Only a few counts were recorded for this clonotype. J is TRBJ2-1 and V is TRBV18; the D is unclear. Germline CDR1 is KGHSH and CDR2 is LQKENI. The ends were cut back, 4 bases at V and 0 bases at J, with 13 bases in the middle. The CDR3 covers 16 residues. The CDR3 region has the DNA TGTGCCAGCTCACGTAGTTCCTCGAGCTCCTACAATGAGCAGTTCTTC. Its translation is CASSRSSSSSYNEQFF.